The 9 T cell receptor beta chains listed next were all sequenced from one sample in a study of CD8+ T cells in alopecia areata. After isolation, RNA underwent reverse transcription to generate cDNA as the sequencing template. Some clones are missing from TCRdb's copy, which holds only in-frame ones; the method was immunoSEQ multiplex PCR. The top ten hold around 0.44% of the sample, which has about 120,000 clones, about 50% seen once. Treatment defined: oral pan-JAK inhibitor, 5-10 mg twice daily. The material sequenced was CD4+ T cells sorted from blood, taken at week 4, from a patient treated with tofacitinib. Receptors originate from a human donor with alopecia areata.

The V and J genes are TRBV30 and TRBJ2-7; D unresolved. CDR3 length: 12 amino acids. The germline V gene has CDR1 GTSNPN and CDR2 SVGIG (reference sequence). V was trimmed by 3 bases and J by 5 bases, leaving 11 bases between them. The CDR3 DNA follows: TGTGCCTGGAGCGGCGGAGTCCACGAGCAGTACTTC. This codes for CAWSGGVHEQYF.

The chain recombines TRBV14 with TRBJ2-4; possibly TRBD1 for D (5 bases). The CDR3 runs to 16 residues. The V end was cut by 1 base, the J end by 6 bases, with 16 bases between. The germline gives CDR1 SGHDN, CDR2 FVKESK. For the CDR3, the DNA is TGTGCCAGCAGCCAAGGTGATGGCAGGGTTGGAAACATTCAGTACTTC. It codes for CASSQGDGRVGNIQYF.

As to this clone: At the DNA level, this CDR3 is encoded by other sequences in the same sample as well. The V gene is TRBV19, the J gene TRBJ2-6; 8 bases map to TRBD1. The CDR3 contains 15 residues. Germline V CDR1 and CDR2: LNHDA, SQIVND (reference sequence). V lost 4 bases and J lost 1; bases outside the gene matches: 0. The CDR3 is CASSNRGSGANVLTF. The DNA for the CDR3 is TGTGCCAGTAGTAACAGGGGGTCTGGGGCCAACGTCCTGACTTTC.

The chain couples TRBV2 to TRBJ1-1; D is ambiguous. The CDR3 loop spans 11 amino acids. Trimming took off 3 bases at V and 11 bases at J, with 10 bases between the two ends. Germline-derived CDR1 and CDR2 are SNHLY and FYNNEI. The CDR3 loop reads CASSEVQMAFF. CDR3 coding DNA: TGTGCCAGCAGTGAGGTGCAGATGGCTTTCTTT.

The chain uses TRBV6-1 and TRBJ2-7; 11 positions agree with TRBD1. Germline V lookup: CDR1 MNHNS, CDR2 SASEGT. V was clipped by 7 bases and J by 0 bases; unmatched bases: 5. The CDR3 length is 15 residues. CDR3 nucleotides: TGTGCCAGCACCTCCGGGACAGGGGGCTCCTACGAGCAGTACTTC. This codes for CASTSGTGGSYEQYF.

The chain combines TRBV25-1 with TRBJ2-5; D gene uncertain. The V gene lost 3 bases and the J gene lost 11 bases, with 10 bases spanning the gap. The CDR3 has 11 residues. Germline assignment: CDR1 MGHDK and CDR2 SYGVNS. CDR3 loop: CASSEGIFQYF. As DNA, the CDR3 is TGTGCCAGCAGTGAGGGAATTTTTCAGTACTTC.

This chain uses TRBV29-1 with TRBJ2-2; either TRBD1 or TRBD2 may fit D (6 bases each). The germline V and J ends were trimmed by 7 bases and 6 bases, with 12 bases remaining between them. Germline V gene sequence: CDR1 SQVTM, CDR2 ANQGSEA. This CDR3 has 12 residues. CDR3 loop: CSGGRDAGELFF. The CDR3, as DNA: TGCAGCGGGGGGCGGGACGCCGGGGAGCTGTTTTTT.

The J gene is TRBJ1-1, the V gene TRBV18, with D uncertain. The CDR3 is 13 residues long. The germline V and J ends were trimmed by 6 bases and 4 bases, with 12 bases remaining between them. The germline gives CDR1 KGHSH, CDR2 LQKENI. The CDR3 here is CASSLEGTTEAFF. The CDR3 bases are TGTGCCAGCTCTCTTGAGGGTACCACTGAAGCTTTCTTT.

CDR3 nucleotides: TGTGCCAGCAGTTACATAGGGGTTGGGGCCAACGTCCTGACTTTC. Protein: CASSYIGVGANVLTF. The chain recombines TRBV6-5 with TRBJ2-6; a possible D gene is TRBD1 (5 bases). Trimming pared 2 bases from V and 3 bases from J, leaving 8 bases between. The CDR3 loop spans 15 amino acids. Germline loops: CDR1 MNHEY, CDR2 SVGAGI.